The clone carrying this T cell receptor beta chain has more than one count but fewer than ten. These gene names are mouse names. Sequencing ends 4 residues short of the CDR3 end; the germline J gene provides the rest. This sample also contains other DNA sequences that code for the same CDR3. The sample comes from a study of CD8+ T cells in alopecia areata. In germline, CDR1 is LGHNA, CDR2 YNLKQL (reference sequence). The CDR3 runs to 13 residues. J gave up 1 base and V 4 bases, and 0 bases lay outside the gene matches. Sequencing used cDNA as its template, made by extracting RNA and reverse transcribing it. Sequencing used immunoSEQ multiplex PCR; TCRdb keeps in-frame clones, though not all of them. The repertoire shows approximately 280,000 clones, none seen only once; the top ten take more than 0.95%. Pooled cutaneous lymph node cells were sorted using CD4, CD8alpha, NKG2D, NKG2ACE and other markers.

Sequencing was done on a sample of CD4+ T cells sorted from a lymph node. The chain carries TRBV5 and TRBJ1-2; 7 nucleotides agree with TRBD1. The clonotype comes from a C3H/HeJ mouse with alopecia areata. The MHC haplotype of the strain is H2-k. CDR3 bases read: TGTGCCAGCAGCCGGACAGGAAACTCC. It codes for CASSRTGNS. From start to end, the CDR3 is CASSRTGNSDYTF.